The sequence of this TCR beta chain was determined in a study of metastatic and nonmetastatic thyroid tumors. Overall study context: Malignant and benign thyroid patients had repertoires compared in peripheral blood and tumor or nodule tissue. The study's findings and limits: For both blood and tumor, malignant thyroid tumors reportedly showed significantly higher TCR beta diversity than benign nodules did.

Each patient went into thyroid surgery without having received any treatment. In the authors' workflow: Building a distant-metastasis classifier for papillary thyroid cancer drew on CDR3 differences across clinicopathological groups. TCRdb re-analyzed the PCR reads using MiXCR. These V and J calls derive from TCRdb rather than the authors' analysis. The table has tens of thousands of clones, 25% seen once. This clone came up a few times. Its matching antigen is unknown. The origin of this receptor is a female donor with papillary thyroid cancer or a benign thyroid nodule (not recorded which). Some clones in this sample may be carry-over from other donors' samples. The sequenced material came from blood.

The CDR3 loop reads CSARDKATSHEQFF. The CDR3 DNA reads as TGCAGTGCTAGAGATAAAGCGACTAGTCATGAGCAGTTCTTC. This chain connects TRBV20-1 to TRBJ2-1, with D possibly matching TRBD2 (6 bases). Germline-derived CDR1 and CDR2 are DFQATT and SNEGSKA (reference sequence). The V end lost 0 bases, the J end lost 8 bases, and 14 bases lay between the germline ends. The CDR3 runs 14 residues.